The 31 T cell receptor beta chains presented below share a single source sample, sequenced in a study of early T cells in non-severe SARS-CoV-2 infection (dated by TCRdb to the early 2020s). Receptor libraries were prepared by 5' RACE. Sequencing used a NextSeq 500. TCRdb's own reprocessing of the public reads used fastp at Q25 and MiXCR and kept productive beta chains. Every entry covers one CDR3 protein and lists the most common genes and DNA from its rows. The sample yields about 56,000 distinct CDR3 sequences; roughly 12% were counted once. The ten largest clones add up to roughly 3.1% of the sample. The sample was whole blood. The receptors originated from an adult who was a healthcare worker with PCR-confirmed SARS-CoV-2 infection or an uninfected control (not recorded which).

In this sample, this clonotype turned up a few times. CDR3 nucleotides: TGTGCCAGCAGCTTACGGGTGGGAACTGGCACAGATACGCAGTATTTT. Translation: CASSLRVGTGTDTQYF. V is TRBV5-6 and J is TRBJ2-3; D is ambiguous. This CDR3 contains 16 residues. V shed 2 bases and J shed 1 base, with 14 bases lying between them. Germline V gene sequence: CDR1 SGHDT, CDR2 YYEEEE.

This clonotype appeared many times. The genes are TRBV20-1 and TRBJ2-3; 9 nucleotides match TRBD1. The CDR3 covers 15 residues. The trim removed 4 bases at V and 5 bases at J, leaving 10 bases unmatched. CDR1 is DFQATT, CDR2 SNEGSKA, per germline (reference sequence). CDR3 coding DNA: TGCAGTGCTATCGCCGGGACAGGGCGCGGAGATACGCAGTATTTT. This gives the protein CSAIAGTGRGDTQYF.

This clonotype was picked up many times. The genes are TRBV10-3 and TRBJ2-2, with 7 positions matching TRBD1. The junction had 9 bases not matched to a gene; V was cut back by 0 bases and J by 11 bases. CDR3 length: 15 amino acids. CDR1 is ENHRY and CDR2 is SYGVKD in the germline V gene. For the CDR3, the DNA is TGTGCCATCAGTGAGTCTGGGGACAGCCGCGCTGAGCTGTTTTTT. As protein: CAISESGDSRAELFF.

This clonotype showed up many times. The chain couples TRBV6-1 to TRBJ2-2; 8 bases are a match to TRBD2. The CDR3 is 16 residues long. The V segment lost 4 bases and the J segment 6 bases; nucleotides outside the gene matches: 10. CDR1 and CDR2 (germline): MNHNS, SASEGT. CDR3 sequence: CASSVTLAGGSGELFF. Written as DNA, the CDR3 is TGTGCCAGCAGTGTGACCCTGGCGGGGGGTTCCGGGGAGCTGTTTTTT.

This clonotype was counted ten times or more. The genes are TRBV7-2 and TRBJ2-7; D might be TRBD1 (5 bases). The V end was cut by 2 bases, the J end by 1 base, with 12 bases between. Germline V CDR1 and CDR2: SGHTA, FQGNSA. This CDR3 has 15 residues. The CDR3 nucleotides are TGTGCCAGCAGCTTATATCGGCACAGGTCCTACGAGCAGTACTTC. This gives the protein CASSLYRHRSYEQYF.

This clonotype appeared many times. CDR3 coding DNA: TGTGCCAGCAGGGAGGGGGGGAACTATGGCTACACCTTC. This codes for CASREGGNYGYTF. V gene TRBV6-6 combines with J gene TRBJ1-2, with D possibly matching TRBD1 (6 bases). CDR1 MNHNY and CDR2 SVGAGI come from the germline V gene (reference sequence). Trimming left V 6 bases short and J 2 bases short, with 10 bases between. CDR3 size: 13 residues.

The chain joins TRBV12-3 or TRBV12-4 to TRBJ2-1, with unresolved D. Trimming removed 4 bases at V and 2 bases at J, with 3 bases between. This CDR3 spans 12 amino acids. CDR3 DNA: TGTGCCAGCAGTTACCCCTACAATGAGCAGTTCTTC. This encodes CASSYPYNEQFF.

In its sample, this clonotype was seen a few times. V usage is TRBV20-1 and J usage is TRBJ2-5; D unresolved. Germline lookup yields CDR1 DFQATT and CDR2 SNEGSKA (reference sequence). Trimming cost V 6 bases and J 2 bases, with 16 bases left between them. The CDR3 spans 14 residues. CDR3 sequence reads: CSAQRRPLQETQYF. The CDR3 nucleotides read TGCAGTGCCCAACGACGGCCCTTACAAGAGACCCAGTACTTC.

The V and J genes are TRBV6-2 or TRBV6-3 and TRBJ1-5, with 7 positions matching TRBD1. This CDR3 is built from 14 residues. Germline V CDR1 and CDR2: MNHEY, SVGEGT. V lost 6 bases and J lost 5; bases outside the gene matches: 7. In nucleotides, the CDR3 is TGTGCCAGCAGGACCTGGACAGGTCATCAGCCCCAGCATTTT. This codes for CASRTWTGHQPQHF.

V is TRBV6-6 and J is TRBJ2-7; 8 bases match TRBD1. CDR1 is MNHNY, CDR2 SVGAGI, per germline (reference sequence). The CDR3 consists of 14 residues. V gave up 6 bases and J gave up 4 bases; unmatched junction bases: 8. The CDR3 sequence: CASRDTGGMYEQYF. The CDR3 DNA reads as TGTGCCAGCAGGGACACAGGGGGGATGTACGAGCAGTACTTC.

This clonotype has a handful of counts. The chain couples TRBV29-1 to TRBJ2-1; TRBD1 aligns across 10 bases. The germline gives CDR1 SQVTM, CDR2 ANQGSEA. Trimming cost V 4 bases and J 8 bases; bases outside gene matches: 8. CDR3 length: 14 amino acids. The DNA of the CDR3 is TGCAGCGTTGTTGGAGGGACAGGGGCCGATGAGCAGTTCTTC. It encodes CSVVGGTGADEQFF.

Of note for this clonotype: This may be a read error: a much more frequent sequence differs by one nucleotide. This CDR3 is CATGNREFATQYF. The CDR3, as DNA: TGTGCTACGGGGAACAGGGAATTTGCGACCCAGTACTTC. The rearrangement links TRBV12-5 to TRBJ2-5; D may be TRBD1 (6 bases). Germline-derived CDR1 and CDR2 are LGHNT and FRNRAP. V lost 10 bases and J lost 7, with 19 bases in between. This CDR3 is built from 13 residues.

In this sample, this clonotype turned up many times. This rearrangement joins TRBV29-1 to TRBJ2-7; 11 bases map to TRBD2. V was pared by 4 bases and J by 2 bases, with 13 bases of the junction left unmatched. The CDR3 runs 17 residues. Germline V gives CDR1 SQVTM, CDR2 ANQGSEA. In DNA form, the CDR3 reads TGCAGCGTTGGGTCCAGCCTTACTAGCGGGAGTCCCTACGAGCAGTACTTC. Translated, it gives CSVGSSLTSGSPYEQYF.

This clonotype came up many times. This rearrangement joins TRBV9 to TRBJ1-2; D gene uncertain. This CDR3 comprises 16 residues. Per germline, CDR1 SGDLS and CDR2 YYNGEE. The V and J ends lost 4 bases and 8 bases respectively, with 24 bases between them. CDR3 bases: TGTGCCAGCAGCCCCCGGAACCCAACCGTCGGGTCCGGCTACACCTTC. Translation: CASSPRNPTVGSGYTF.

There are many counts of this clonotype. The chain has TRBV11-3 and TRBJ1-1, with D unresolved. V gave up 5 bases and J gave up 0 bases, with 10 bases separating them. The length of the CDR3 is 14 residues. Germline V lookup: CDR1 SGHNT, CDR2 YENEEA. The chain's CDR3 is CASSPEALNTEAFF. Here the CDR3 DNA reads TGTGCCAGCAGCCCCGAGGCCCTGAACACTGAAGCTTTCTTT.

CDR3 in amino acids: CASSAPAARTEAFF. For the CDR3, the DNA is TGTGCCAGCAGTGCCCCGGCGGCGCGCACTGAAGCTTTCTTT. V is TRBV6-1 and J is TRBJ1-1; D is ambiguous. CDR1 MNHNS and CDR2 SASEGT come from the germline V gene. This CDR3 contains 14 residues. The V and J ends lost 4 bases and 4 bases respectively, with 13 bases between them.

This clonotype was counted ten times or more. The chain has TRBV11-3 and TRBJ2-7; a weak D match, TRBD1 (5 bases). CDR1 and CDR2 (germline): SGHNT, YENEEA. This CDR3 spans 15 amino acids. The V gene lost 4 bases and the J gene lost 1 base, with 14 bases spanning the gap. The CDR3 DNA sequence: TGTGCCAGCAGCTATAGGACATTAGGATCCTACGAGCAGTACTTC. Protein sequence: CASSYRTLGSYEQYF.

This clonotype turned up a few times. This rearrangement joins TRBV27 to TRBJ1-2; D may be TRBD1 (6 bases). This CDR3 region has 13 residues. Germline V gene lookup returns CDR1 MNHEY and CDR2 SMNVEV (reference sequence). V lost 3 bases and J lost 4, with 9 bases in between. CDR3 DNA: TGTGCCAGCAGTTTCATAGGGGGCTATGGCTACACCTTC. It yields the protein CASSFIGGYGYTF.

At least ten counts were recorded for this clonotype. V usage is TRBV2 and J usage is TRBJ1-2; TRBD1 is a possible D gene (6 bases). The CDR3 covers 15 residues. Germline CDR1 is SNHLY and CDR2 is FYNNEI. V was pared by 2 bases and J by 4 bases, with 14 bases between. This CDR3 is CASSETRTAPYGYTF. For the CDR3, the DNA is TGTGCCAGCAGTGAAACCCGGACAGCGCCCTATGGCTACACCTTC.

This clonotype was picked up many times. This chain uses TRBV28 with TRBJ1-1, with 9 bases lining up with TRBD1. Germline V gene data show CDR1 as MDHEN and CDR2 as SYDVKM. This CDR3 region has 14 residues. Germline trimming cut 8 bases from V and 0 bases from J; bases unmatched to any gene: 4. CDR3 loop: CASEQGAMNTEAFF. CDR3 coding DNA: TGTGCCAGCGAACAGGGGGCCATGAACACTGAAGCTTTCTTT.

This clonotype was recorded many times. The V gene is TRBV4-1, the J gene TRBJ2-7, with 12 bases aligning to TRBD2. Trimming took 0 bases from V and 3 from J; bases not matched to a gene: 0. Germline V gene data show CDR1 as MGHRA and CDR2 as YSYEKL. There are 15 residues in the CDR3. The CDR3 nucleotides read TGCGCCAGCAGCCAAGAGACTAGCGGGAGCTACGAGCAGTACTTC. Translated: CASSQETSGSYEQYF.

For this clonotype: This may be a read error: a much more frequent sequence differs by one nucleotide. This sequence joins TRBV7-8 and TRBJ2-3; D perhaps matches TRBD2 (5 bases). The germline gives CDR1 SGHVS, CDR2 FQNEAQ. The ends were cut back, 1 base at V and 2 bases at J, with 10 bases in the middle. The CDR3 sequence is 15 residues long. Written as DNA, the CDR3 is TGTGCCAGCAGCTTAGAACCAGCGGACACAGATACGCAGTATTTT. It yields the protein CASSLEPADTDTQYF. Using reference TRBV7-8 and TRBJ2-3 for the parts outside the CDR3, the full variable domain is GAGVSQSPRYKVAKRGQDVALRCDPISGHVSLFWYQQALGQGPEFLTYFQNEAQLDKSGLPSDRFFAERPEGSVSTLKIQRTQQEDSAVYLCASSLEPADTDTQYFGPGTRLTVL.

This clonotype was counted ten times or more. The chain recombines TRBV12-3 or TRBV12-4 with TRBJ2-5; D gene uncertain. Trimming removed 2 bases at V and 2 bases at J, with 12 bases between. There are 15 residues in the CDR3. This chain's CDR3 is CASSLRNYPQETQYF. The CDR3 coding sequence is TGTGCCAGCAGTTTACGGAACTACCCGCAAGAGACCCAGTACTTC.

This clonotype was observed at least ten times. CDR3 DNA: TGTGCCAGCAGCCGGACAGTAGCCAAAAACATTCAGTACTTC. Translated: CASSRTVAKNIQYF. The V and J genes are TRBV7-8 and TRBJ2-4; tentatively, D is TRBD1 (6 bases). The germline V and J ends were trimmed by 5 bases and 0 bases, with 8 bases remaining between them. CDR1 and CDR2 (germline): SGHVS, FQNEAQ. CDR3 size: 14 residues.

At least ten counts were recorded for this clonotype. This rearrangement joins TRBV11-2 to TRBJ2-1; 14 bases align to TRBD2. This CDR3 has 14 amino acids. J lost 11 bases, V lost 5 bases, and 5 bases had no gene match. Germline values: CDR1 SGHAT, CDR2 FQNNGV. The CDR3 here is CASSPGTSGSQQFF. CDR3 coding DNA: TGTGCCAGCAGCCCCGGGACTAGCGGGAGCCAGCAGTTCTTC.

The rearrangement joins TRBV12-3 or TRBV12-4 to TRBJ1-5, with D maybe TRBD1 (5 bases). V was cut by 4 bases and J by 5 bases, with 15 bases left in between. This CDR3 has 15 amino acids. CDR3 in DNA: TGTGCCAGCAGTTCCTCGACAGTTCCCTATCAGCCCCAGCATTTT. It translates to CASSSSTVPYQPQHF.

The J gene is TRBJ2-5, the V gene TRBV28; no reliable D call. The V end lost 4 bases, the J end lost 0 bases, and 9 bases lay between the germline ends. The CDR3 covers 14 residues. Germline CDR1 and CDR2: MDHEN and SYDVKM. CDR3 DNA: TGTGCCAGCAGTTGGGTAGGAGACCAAGAGACCCAGTACTTC. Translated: CASSWVGDQETQYF.

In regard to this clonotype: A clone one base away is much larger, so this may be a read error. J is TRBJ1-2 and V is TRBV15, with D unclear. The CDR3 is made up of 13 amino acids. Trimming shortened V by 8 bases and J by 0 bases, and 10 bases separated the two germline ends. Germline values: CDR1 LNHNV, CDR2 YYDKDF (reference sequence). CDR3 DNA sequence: TGTGCCACCGGCATCCAAGCTAACTATGGCTACACCTTC. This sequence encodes CATGIQANYGYTF.

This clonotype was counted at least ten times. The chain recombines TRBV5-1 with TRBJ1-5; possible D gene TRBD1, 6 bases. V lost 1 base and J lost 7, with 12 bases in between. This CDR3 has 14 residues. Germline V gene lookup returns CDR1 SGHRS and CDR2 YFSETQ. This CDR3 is CASSLMGAGQPQHF. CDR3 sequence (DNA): TGCGCCAGCAGCTTGATGGGGGCCGGGCAGCCCCAGCATTTT.

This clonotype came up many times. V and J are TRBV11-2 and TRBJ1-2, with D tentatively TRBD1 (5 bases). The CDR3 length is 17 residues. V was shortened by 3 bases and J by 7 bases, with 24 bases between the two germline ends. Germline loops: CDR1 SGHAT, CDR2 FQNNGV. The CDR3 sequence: CASSFPGLRDAERGYTF. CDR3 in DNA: TGTGCCAGCAGCTTCCCGGGCCTAAGGGACGCTGAGCGTGGCTACACCTTC.

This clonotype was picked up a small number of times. In nucleotides, the CDR3 is TGTGCCAGCAGTGACGATGAGGGTCAGCCCCAGCATTTT. It specifies CASSDDEGQPQHF. V usage is TRBV6-1 and J usage is TRBJ1-5, with D uncertain. The CDR3 covers 13 residues. V was pared by 3 bases and J by 6 bases, with 9 bases between. The germline CDR1 and CDR2 sequences are MNHNS and SASEGT.